This is a list of T cell receptor beta chains from one sample in a study of T-cell reconstitution after alpha-beta-depleted transplantation in children. TCRdb called the PCR reads again in MiXCR, with one record for every CDR3 protein. The sample lists approximately 240,000 distinct CDR3 sequences; roughly 11% were seen once. This specimen was PBMCs, taken before TCRalphabeta/CD19-depleted stem cell transplant. These receptors were obtained from a child in the first two years of life with acute myeloid leukemia, due to receive a stem cell transplant. Both conserved end residues are part of each CDR3. Each record gives: D gene, clone size, V gene, J gene, CDR3 protein, CDR3 DNA. A D gene is named only where the DNA matches it firmly. Some rows mark clone size as missing; the rest say once, few, many or name a class of expanded clone.

D gene: TRBD1
clone size: many
V gene: TRBV6-5
J gene: TRBJ2-1
CDR3 protein: CASSYSLGTGSDEQFF
CDR3 DNA: TGTGCCAGCAGTTACTCCTTAGGGACAGGGTCCGATGAGCAGTTCTTC

D gene: NA
clone size: many
V gene: TRBV20-1
J gene: TRBJ2-1
CDR3 protein: CSALVPDLAEQFF
CDR3 DNA: TGCAGTGCTTTAGTCCCAGACTTGGCTGAGCAGTTCTTC

D gene: NA
clone size: NA
V gene: TRBV19
J gene: TRBJ1-5
CDR3 protein: CASTMLATNQPQHF
CDR3 DNA: TGTGCCAGTACAATGTTGGCTACCAATCAGCCCCAGCATTTT

D gene: NA
clone size: many
V gene: TRBV29-1
J gene: TRBJ2-3
CDR3 protein: CSVDEGLSTDTQYF
CDR3 DNA: TGCAGCGTTGATGAGGGCCTAAGCACAGATACGCAGTATTTT

D gene: NA
clone size: few
V gene: TRBV11-2
J gene: TRBJ1-5
CDR3 protein: CASSPRENQPQHF
CDR3 DNA: TGTGCCAGCAGCCCGAGGGAGAATCAGCCCCAGCATTTT

D gene: NA
clone size: many
V gene: TRBV11-2
J gene: TRBJ2-7
CDR3 protein: CASSLMVRVTDEQYF
CDR3 DNA: TGTGCCAGCAGCTTAATGGTCCGGGTAACGGACGAGCAGTACTTC

D gene: NA
clone size: many
V gene: TRBV5-6
J gene: TRBJ1-1
CDR3 protein: CASSLGANRGTFF
CDR3 DNA: TGTGCCAGCAGCTTGGGGGCGAATAGAGGAACTTTCTTT

D gene: TRBD1
clone size: NA
V gene: TRBV10-3
J gene: TRBJ2-7
CDR3 protein: CAISEVDRGREQYF
CDR3 DNA: TGTGCCATCAGTGAGGTAGACAGGGGCAGGGAGCAGTACTTC

D gene: NA
clone size: many
V gene: TRBV18
J gene: TRBJ1-1
CDR3 protein: CASSPRAVATEAFF
CDR3 DNA: TGTGCCAGCTCACCACGGGCAGTGGCGACTGAAGCTTTCTTT

D gene: NA
clone size: many
V gene: TRBV10-3
J gene: TRBJ2-7
CDR3 protein: CAISDPAGSGEQYF
CDR3 DNA: TGTGCCATCAGTGACCCCGCAGGGAGCGGCGAGCAGTACTTC

D gene: NA
clone size: many
V gene: TRBV10-3
J gene: TRBJ1-2
CDR3 protein: CAISEGGYYGYTF
CDR3 DNA: TGTGCCATCAGTGAAGGGGGATACTATGGCTACACCTTC

D gene: NA
clone size: many
V gene: TRBV5-1
J gene: TRBJ2-3
CDR3 protein: CASSLSGRGITDTQYF
CDR3 DNA: TGCGCCAGCAGCTTAAGCGGCAGGGGAATCACAGATACGCAGTATTTT

D gene: TRBD2
clone size: many
V gene: TRBV29-1
J gene: TRBJ2-3
CDR3 protein: CTGRSGRGDTQYF
CDR3 DNA: TGCACCGGGAGGAGCGGGAGGGGAGATACGCAGTATTTT

D gene: TRBD2
clone size: many
V gene: TRBV5-1
J gene: TRBJ2-3
CDR3 protein: CASSFSRTSGEADTQYF
CDR3 DNA: TGCGCCAGCAGCTTCTCTAGGACTAGCGGGGAAGCGGATACGCAGTATTTT

D gene: TRBD2
clone size: many
V gene: TRBV4-2
J gene: TRBJ2-7
CDR3 protein: CASSQGPTSGATYEQYF
CDR3 DNA: TGTGCCAGCAGCCAAGGGCCGACGAGCGGGGCCACCTACGAGCAGTACTTC

D gene: NA
clone size: many
V gene: TRBV7-2
J gene: TRBJ1-1
CDR3 protein: CASSFPRGNTEAFF
CDR3 DNA: TGTGCCAGCAGCTTCCCCAGGGGGAACACTGAAGCTTTCTTT

D gene: NA
clone size: few
V gene: TRBV28
J gene: TRBJ2-1
CDR3 protein: CASSLTGVSSYNEQFF
CDR3 DNA: TGTGCCAGCAGTTTAACGGGGGTGAGCTCCTACAATGAGCAGTTCTTC

D gene: NA
clone size: few
V gene: TRBV19
J gene: TRBJ2-1
CDR3 protein: CASSQPGSSYNQQFF
CDR3 DNA: TGTGCCAGTAGCCAGCCCGGGAGCTCCTACAATCAGCAGTTCTTC

D gene: TRBD1
clone size: many
V gene: TRBV11-2
J gene: TRBJ2-1
CDR3 protein: CASSKWTGGVDEQFF
CDR3 DNA: TGTGCCAGCAGCAAATGGACAGGGGGTGTGGATGAGCAGTTCTTC

D gene: NA
clone size: many
V gene: TRBV7-8
J gene: TRBJ2-1
CDR3 protein: CASSLEGGTSYNEQFF
CDR3 DNA: TGTGCCAGCAGCTTAGAGGGCGGCACCTCCTACAATGAGCAGTTCTTC

D gene: NA
clone size: NA
V gene: TRBV10-2
J gene: TRBJ2-2
CDR3 protein: CASSEKRPNTGELFF
CDR3 DNA: TGCGCCAGCAGTGAGAAGCGACCAAACACCGGGGAGCTGTTTTTT

D gene: TRBD2
clone size: many
V gene: TRBV12-3/TRBV12-4
J gene: TRBJ2-2
CDR3 protein: CASSPGLAGGIGELFF
CDR3 DNA: TGTGCCAGCAGCCCCGGACTAGCGGGAGGGATCGGGGAGCTGTTTTTT

D gene: NA
clone size: many
V gene: TRBV6-6
J gene: TRBJ2-5
CDR3 protein: CASSYGGETQYF
CDR3 DNA: TGTGCCAGCAGTTACGGGGGAGAGACCCAGTACTTC

D gene: NA
clone size: few
V gene: TRBV6-5
J gene: TRBJ2-1
CDR3 protein: CASNRQGGYNEQFF
CDR3 DNA: TGTGCCAGCAACCGACAGGGAGGATACAATGAGCAGTTCTTC

D gene: NA
clone size: NA
V gene: TRBV12-3/TRBV12-4
J gene: TRBJ1-2
CDR3 protein: CASSSPRAYGYTF
CDR3 DNA: TGTGCCAGCAGTTCCCCTAGGGCCTATGGCTACACCTTC

D gene: NA
clone size: many
V gene: TRBV11-2
J gene: TRBJ2-7
CDR3 protein: CASRWRGAPHYEQYF
CDR3 DNA: TGTGCCAGCAGGTGGCGGGGAGCCCCTCACTACGAGCAGTACTTC

D gene: NA
clone size: many
V gene: TRBV20-1
J gene: TRBJ1-5
CDR3 protein: CSARNGINQPQHF
CDR3 DNA: TGCAGTGCTAGGAACGGGATCAATCAGCCCCAGCATTTT

D gene: NA
clone size: many
V gene: TRBV5-1
J gene: TRBJ2-1
CDR3 protein: CASSLGGRKDNEQFF
CDR3 DNA: TGCGCCAGCAGCTTGGGGGGGAGGAAGGACAATGAGCAGTTCTTC

D gene: NA
clone size: many
V gene: TRBV20-1
J gene: TRBJ1-5
CDR3 protein: CSASDRGLRGQPQHF
CDR3 DNA: TGCAGTGCTAGTGATCGGGGCCTTCGGGGGCAGCCCCAGCATTTT

D gene: TRBD1
clone size: many
V gene: TRBV5-1
J gene: TRBJ2-1
CDR3 protein: CASSARDRVGNEQFF
CDR3 DNA: TGCGCCAGCAGCGCCCGGGACAGGGTTGGCAATGAGCAGTTCTTC

D gene: TRBD2
clone size: few
V gene: TRBV6-2/TRBV6-3
J gene: TRBJ2-4
CDR3 protein: CASRLAGAKNIQYF
CDR3 DNA: TGTGCCAGCAGACTAGCGGGAGCCAAAAACATTCAGTACTTC

D gene: TRBD1
clone size: many
V gene: TRBV12-3/TRBV12-4
J gene: TRBJ2-1
CDR3 protein: CASSQGQGAYNEQFF
CDR3 DNA: TGTGCCAGCAGCCAGGGACAGGGGGCGTACAATGAGCAGTTCTTC

D gene: NA
clone size: many
V gene: TRBV20-1
J gene: TRBJ2-1
CDR3 protein: CSARGVFWEDEQFF
CDR3 DNA: TGCAGTGCTAGGGGCGTTTTCTGGGAGGATGAGCAGTTCTTC

D gene: TRBD1
clone size: many
V gene: TRBV28
J gene: TRBJ1-6
CDR3 protein: CATKSGGTPLHF
CDR3 DNA: TGTGCCACCAAATCAGGGGGGACACCCCTCCACTTT

D gene: TRBD1
clone size: many
V gene: TRBV18
J gene: TRBJ1-1
CDR3 protein: CASLRSGWDSVEAFF
CDR3 DNA: TGTGCCAGCCTACGGAGTGGATGGGACAGCGTCGAAGCTTTCTTT

D gene: TRBD2
clone size: many
V gene: TRBV5-1
J gene: TRBJ2-1
CDR3 protein: CASSLASGRHNEQFF
CDR3 DNA: TGCGCCAGCAGCTTGGCTAGCGGGAGACACAATGAGCAGTTCTTC

D gene: TRBD2
clone size: many
V gene: TRBV12-3/TRBV12-4
J gene: TRBJ2-1
CDR3 protein: CASSVSGSSDEQFF
CDR3 DNA: TGTGCCAGCAGCGTTAGCGGGAGTAGCGATGAGCAGTTCTTC

D gene: TRBD1
clone size: many
V gene: TRBV29-1
J gene: TRBJ1-2
CDR3 protein: CSVEVQGIGYGYTF
CDR3 DNA: TGCAGCGTTGAAGTACAGGGGATCGGCTATGGCTACACCTTC

D gene: NA
clone size: few
V gene: TRBV15
J gene: TRBJ1-1
CDR3 protein: CATSRSQRNTEAFF
CDR3 DNA: TGTGCCACCAGCAGGAGCCAGCGTAACACTGAAGCTTTCTTT

D gene: NA
clone size: many
V gene: TRBV7-2
J gene: TRBJ2-1
CDR3 protein: CASSYGPSSYNEQFF
CDR3 DNA: TGTGCCAGCAGCTATGGACCCAGCTCCTACAATGAGCAGTTCTTC

D gene: TRBD2
clone size: NA
V gene: TRBV2
J gene: TRBJ2-5
CDR3 protein: CASRLAGLGGTQYF
CDR3 DNA: TGTGCCAGCAGGTTGGCGGGACTAGGGGGGACCCAGTACTTC

D gene: TRBD1
clone size: NA
V gene: TRBV30
J gene: TRBJ2-1
CDR3 protein: CAWRGQGAVRQFF
CDR3 DNA: TGTGCCTGGAGGGGACAGGGGGCGGTCCGGCAGTTCTTC

D gene: NA
clone size: many
V gene: TRBV27
J gene: TRBJ1-5
CDR3 protein: CASSLGGAGQPQHF
CDR3 DNA: TGTGCCAGCAGTTTGGGAGGGGCGGGACAGCCCCAGCATTTT